The source of this T cell receptor (beta chain) is a study of T cell responses to AZD1222 COVID-19 vaccine. Clones were sequenced by immunoSEQ multiplex PCR, and TCRdb holds only the in-frame ones, with some missing. The table includes some 22,000 clones, 65% to 90% detected once. The clonotype originates from an adult in good health. The sample was peripheral blood, taken on day 0 of AZD1222 vaccination.

The CDR3 DNA is TGTGCCAGCAATAGGGTATCGGATGGCTACACCTTC. Translation: CASNRVSDGYTF. V and J are TRBV12-3 or TRBV12-4 and TRBJ1-2; no reliable D call. The CDR3 contains 12 residues. The V end lost 7 bases, the J end lost 6 bases, and 12 bases lay between the germline ends.